This T cell receptor beta chain emerged from a study of patients and donors after allogeneic stem cell transplantation. In TCRdb, the RT-PCR reads were re-called with MiXCR into one record per CDR3 protein. The sample records about a million distinct CDR3 sequences, roughly 17% being singletons. CDR1 is DFQATT and CDR2 is SNEGSKA in the germline V gene (reference sequence). This CDR3 contains 15 residues. The V end lost 3 bases, the J end lost 5 bases, and 19 bases lay between the germline ends. Sequencing was carried out using blood, either unsorted or a sorted T cell fraction (not recorded which). The chain has TRBV20-1 and TRBJ1-2, with no clear D. The receptor was derived from a human donor who was either an allogeneic HSCT recipient or a stem cell or donor lymphocyte infusion donor (not recorded which). It is not recorded whose cells these are; they may come from a transplant donor. The CDR3 DNA is TGCAGTGCTAGTCCTTTAGAGGAGGTCGGGTATGGCTACACCTTC. This sequence encodes CSASPLEEVGYGYTF.